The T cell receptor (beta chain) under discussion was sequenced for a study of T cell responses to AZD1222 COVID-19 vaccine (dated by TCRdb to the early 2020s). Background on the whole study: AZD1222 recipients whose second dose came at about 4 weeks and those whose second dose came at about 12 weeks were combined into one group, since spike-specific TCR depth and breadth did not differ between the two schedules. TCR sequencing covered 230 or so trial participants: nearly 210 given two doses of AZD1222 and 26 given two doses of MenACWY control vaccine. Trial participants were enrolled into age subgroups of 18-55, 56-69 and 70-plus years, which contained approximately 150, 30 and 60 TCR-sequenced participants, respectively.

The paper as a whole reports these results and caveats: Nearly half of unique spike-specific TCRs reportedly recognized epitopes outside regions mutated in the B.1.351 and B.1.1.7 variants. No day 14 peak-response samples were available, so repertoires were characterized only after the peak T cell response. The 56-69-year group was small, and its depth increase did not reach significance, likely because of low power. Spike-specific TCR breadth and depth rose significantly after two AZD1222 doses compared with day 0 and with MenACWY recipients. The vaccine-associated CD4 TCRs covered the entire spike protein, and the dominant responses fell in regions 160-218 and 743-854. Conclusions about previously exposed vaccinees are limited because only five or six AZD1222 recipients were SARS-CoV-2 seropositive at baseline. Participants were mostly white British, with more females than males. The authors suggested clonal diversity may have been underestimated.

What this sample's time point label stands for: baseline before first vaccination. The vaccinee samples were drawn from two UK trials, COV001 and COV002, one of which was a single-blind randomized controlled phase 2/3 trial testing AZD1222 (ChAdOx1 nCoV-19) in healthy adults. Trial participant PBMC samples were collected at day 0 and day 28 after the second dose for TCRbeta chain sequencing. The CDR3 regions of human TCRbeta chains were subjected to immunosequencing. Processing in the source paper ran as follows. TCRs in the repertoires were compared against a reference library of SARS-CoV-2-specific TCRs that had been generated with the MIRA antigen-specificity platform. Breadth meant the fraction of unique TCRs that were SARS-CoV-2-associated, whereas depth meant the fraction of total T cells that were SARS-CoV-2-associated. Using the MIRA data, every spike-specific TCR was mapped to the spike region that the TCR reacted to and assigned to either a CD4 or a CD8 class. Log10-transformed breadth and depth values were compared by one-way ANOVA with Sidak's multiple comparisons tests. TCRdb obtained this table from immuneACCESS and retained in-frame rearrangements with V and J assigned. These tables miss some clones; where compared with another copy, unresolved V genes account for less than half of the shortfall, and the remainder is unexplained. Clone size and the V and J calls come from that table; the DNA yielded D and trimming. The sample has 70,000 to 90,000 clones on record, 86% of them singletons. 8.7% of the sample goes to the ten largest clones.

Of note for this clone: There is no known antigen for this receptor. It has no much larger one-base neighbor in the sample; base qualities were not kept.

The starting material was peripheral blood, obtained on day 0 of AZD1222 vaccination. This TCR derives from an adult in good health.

The nucleotide sequence reads TGTGCCAGCAGTGACTCCTTCGGGCAGGTGCAGTTCTTC. Its product reads: CASSDSFGQVQFF. The chain links TRBV6-4 with TRBJ2-1; the D gene lacks a confident call. CDR1 and CDR2 are drawn from the germline V gene: MRHNA, SNTAGT. The CDR3 starts with the cysteine, ends with the phenylalanine, and has 13 residues. Kept here is only the CDR3 DNA, which spans 39 bases and is read in frame from base 1. V and J are truncated by 0 bases and 12 bases respectively, leaving an intervening sequence of 12 bases.